These T cell receptor beta chains were read from a single sample in a study of regulatory T cells. Profiling relied on immunoSEQ multiplex PCR, and the TCRdb table lists in-frame clones only, not all of them. The sample lists 25,000 or so clones, about 88% occurring once. The sequenced sample was conventional CD4+ T cells sorted from blood. The receptors were sampled from a child younger than 18 with CD3G deficiency. Each CDR3 is given with its conserved first and last residue. A D gene is named only where the DNA matches it firmly. The size entry is marked missing in some rows and otherwise reads once, few, many or a size class.

.	.	TRBJ2-4	TRBV6-1	CASSEALGRLGKNIQYF	TGTGCCAGCAGTGAAGCGCTTGGCAGGTTAGGCAAAAACATTCAGTACTTC
.	.	TRBJ1-2	TRBV6-6	CASRAYESYTF	TGTGCCAGCAGGGCCTACGAAAGCTACACCTTC
.	TRBD2	TRBJ2-1	TRBV10-3	CAISARLAGVGNEQFF	TGTGCCATCAGTGCACGACTAGCGGGGGTCGGAAATGAGCAGTTCTTC
.	.	TRBJ2-5	TRBV20-1	CSATRGETQYF	TGCAGTGCTACTCGGGGAGAGACCCAGTACTTC
.	.	TRBJ2-2	TRBV7-9	CASSLVYTGELFF	TGTGCCAGCAGCTTAGTCTACACCGGGGAGCTGTTTTTT
.	TRBD1	TRBJ1-1	TRBV18	CASSPTMTGEAFF	TGTGCCAGCTCTCCGACCATGACAGGGGAAGCTTTCTTT
.	.	TRBJ2-7	TRBV6-1	CASRLTGGAYEQYF	TGTGCCAGCAGATTGACAGGTGGGGCCTACGAGCAGTACTTC
.	.	TRBJ2-3	TRBV5-1	CASSLGQPGDTQYF	TGCGCCAGCAGCTTGGGACAGCCAGGGGATACGCAGTATTTT
.	.	TRBJ2-7	TRBV6-6	CASSYTRSYEQYF	TGTGCCAGCAGTTACACCCGCTCCTACGAGCAGTACTTC
.	.	TRBJ1-1	TRBV20-1	CSASFTDRAFF	TGCAGTGCTAGTTTCACGGACCGCGCTTTCTTT
.	.	TRBJ2-1	TRBV6-1	CASSERVYGGATYNEQFF	TGTGCCAGCAGCGAAAGGGTATATGGGGGGGCCACCTACAATGAGCAGTTCTTC
once	.	TRBJ2-7	TRBV18	CASSPQGGEQYF	TGTGCCAGCTCACCCCAGGGAGGCGAGCAGTACTTC
.	TRBD2	TRBJ2-7	TRBV7-6	CASSRGDSGSDEQYF	TGTGCCAGCAGTCGGGGGGATAGCGGGAGCGACGAGCAGTACTTC
.	.	TRBJ1-1	TRBV6-1	CASSEVRKSVEAFF	TGTGCCAGCAGTGAAGTGAGGAAGTCGGTTGAAGCTTTCTTT
.	.	TRBJ2-7	TRBV7-2	CASSRRGGYEQYF	TGTGCCAGCAGCAGGAGGGGAGGCTACGAGCAGTACTTC
.	TRBD1	TRBJ2-7	TRBV5-1	CASSPTTGVYEQYF	TGCGCCAGCAGCCCGACGACAGGGGTGTACGAGCAGTACTTC
.	.	TRBJ1-2	TRBV5-1	CASSLRGMDGYTF	TGCGCCAGCAGCTTGAGGGGAATGGATGGCTACACCTTC
.	TRBD1	TRBJ1-2	TRBV5-1	CASSLVAGGNYGYTF	TGCGCCAGCAGCTTGGTCGCAGGGGGAAACTATGGCTACACCTTC
.	.	TRBJ1-2	TRBV28	CASSFGGRLYGYTF	TGTGCCAGCAGTTTCGGGGGGCGGCTTTATGGCTACACCTTC
.	TRBD1	TRBJ2-5	TRBV5-1	CASSPDRSGETQYF	TGCGCCAGCAGCCCGGACAGGTCGGGAGAGACCCAGTACTTC
.	.	TRBJ2-4	TRBV5-5	CASSLALAKNIQYF	TGTGCCAGCAGCTTGGCCCTAGCCAAAAACATTCAGTACTTC
.	.	TRBJ1-6	TRBV5-1	CASSLVKGGGSPLHF	TGCGCCAGCAGCTTGGTGAAGGGCGGCGGTTCACCCCTCCACTTT
.	.	TRBJ2-3	TRBV6-6	CASSLGPDTQYF	TGTGCCAGCAGCCTAGGGCCCGATACGCAGTATTTT
.	.	TRBJ2-2	TRBV19	CASSIAGGANTGELFF	TGTGCCAGTAGTATAGCAGGCGGGGCGAACACCGGGGAGCTGTTTTTT
once	.	TRBJ1-1	TRBV19	CASSDPRGRNTEAFF	TGTGCCAGTAGCGACCCAAGGGGCCGGAACACTGAAGCTTTCTTT
.	TRBD1	TRBJ2-7	TRBV11-2	CASSFHPGQGAYEQYF	TGTGCCAGCAGCTTCCATCCGGGACAGGGGGCCTACGAGCAGTACTTC
.	.	TRBJ2-3	TRBV5-1	CASSFGGSNTDTQYF	TGCGCCAGCAGCTTCGGAGGAAGCAACACAGATACGCAGTATTTT
.	.	TRBJ2-3	TRBV28	CASSPRVGTSTDTQYF	TGTGCCAGCAGTCCCCGGGTGGGAACTAGCACAGATACGCAGTATTTT
once	TRBD2	TRBJ2-7	TRBV5-1	CASSAGTSGTYEQYF	TGCGCCAGCAGCGCCGGGACTAGCGGCACCTACGAGCAGTACTTC
once	.	TRBJ2-2	TRBV19	CASSINHNTGELFF	TGTGCCAGTAGTATTAATCATAACACCGGGGAGCTGTTTTTT
.	.	TRBJ2-2	TRBV28	CASSFQNTGELFF	TGTGCCAGCAGTTTCCAGAACACCGGGGAGCTGTTTTTT
.	.	TRBJ2-7	TRBV11-2	CASSLDRGVEQYF	TGTGCCAGCAGCTTAGATCGCGGTGTCGAGCAGTACTTC
.	.	TRBJ2-2	TRBV27	CASSFLGGELFF	TGTGCCAGCAGTTTTTTAGGCGGGGAGCTGTTTTTT
.	TRBD2	TRBJ2-3	TRBV30	CACSGKADTQYF	TGTGCCTGTAGCGGGAAGGCAGATACGCAGTATTTT
.	.	TRBJ2-7	TRBV7-8	CASSLDRSSYEQYF	TGTGCCAGCAGCCTAGACAGAAGCTCCTACGAGCAGTACTTC
.	.	TRBJ1-2	TRBV6-1	CASIQGRGYGYTF	TGTGCCAGCATTCAGGGACGCGGCTATGGCTACACCTTC
.	.	TRBJ2-7	TRBV28	CASGRYEQYF	TGTGCCAGCGGACGTTACGAGCAGTACTTC
once	TRBD1	TRBJ1-2	TRBV28	CASSWTGNNYGYTF	TGTGCCAGCAGCTGGACAGGGAATAACTATGGCTACACCTTC
.	.	TRBJ2-5	TRBV6-5	CASSSTGNRQETQYF	TGTGCCAGCAGTAGCACAGGGAATCGGCAAGAGACCCAGTACTTC
once	.	TRBJ1-6	TRBV7-3	CASSLMVRVSPLHF	TGTGCCAGCAGCTTGATGGTAAGGGTTTCACCCCTCCACTTT
once	.	TRBJ1-1	TRBV7-9	CASSLKENTEAFF	TGTGCCAGCAGCTTGAAAGAAAACACTGAAGCTTTCTTT
.	.	TRBJ2-7	TRBV5-1	CASSFGGSSYEQYF	TGCGCCAGCAGCTTCGGCGGCAGCTCCTACGAGCAGTACTTC
few	.	TRBJ2-1	TRBV10-3	CAISDRRGSQFF	TGTGCCATCAGTGATCGTCGAGGTAGTCAGTTCTTC
few	.	TRBJ1-2	TRBV20-1	CSAYNYGYTF	TGCAGTGCTTATAACTATGGCTACACCTTC
.	.	TRBJ1-5	TRBV19	CASSTRYIGDSRQPQHF	TGTGCCAGTAGTACCCGTTACATAGGGGACTCACGGCAGCCCCAGCATTTT
.	.	TRBJ2-1	TRBV7-9	CASSLTNEQFF	TGTGCCAGCAGCTTAACCAATGAGCAGTTCTTC
.	.	TRBJ2-2	TRBV28	CATRRGGRDTGELFF	TGTGCCACCCGGAGAGGGGGACGGGACACCGGGGAGCTGTTTTTT
.	TRBD2	TRBJ2-1	TRBV19	CASSRLAGVHEQFF	TGTGCCAGTAGTAGACTAGCGGGAGTCCATGAGCAGTTCTTC
.	TRBD1	TRBJ2-7	TRBV28	CASSSTGQVSYEQYF	TGTGCCAGCTCCTCGACGGGACAGGTCTCCTACGAGCAGTACTTC
.	TRBD2	TRBJ2-5	TRBV5-1	CASSFSGSGRETQYF	TGCGCCAGCAGCTTTAGCGGGAGCGGGAGAGAGACCCAGTACTTC
few	.	TRBJ2-7	TRBV7-6	CASSLGPPGPKSYEQYF	TGTGCCAGCAGCTTAGGTCCTCCGGGACCCAAATCCTACGAGCAGTACTTC
.	.	TRBJ2-3	TRBV27	CASSSQGSRTDTQYF	TGTGCCAGCAGTTCCCAGGGGAGCCGCACAGATACGCAGTATTTT
.	.	TRBJ1-2	TRBV6-1	CASSEGFLYGYTF	TGTGCCAGCAGTGAGGGGTTCCTCTATGGCTACACCTTC
.	.	TRBJ2-3	TRBV23-1	CASSLARQMRRVPLVHTDTQYF	TGCGCCAGCAGCCTAGCCCGCCAGATGCGACGAGTCCCGCTAGTACACACGGATACGCAGTATTTT
.	.	TRBJ2-7	TRBV5-1	CASSFSGGEQYF	TGCGCCAGCAGCTTCTCCGGGGGCGAGCAGTACTTC
.	TRBD1	TRBJ2-6	TRBV6-6	CASSQTGTGANVLTF	TGTGCCAGCAGTCAGACAGGGACAGGGGCCAACGTCCTGACTTTC
.	.	TRBJ1-2	TRBV6-1	CASTSGSYGYTF	TGTGCCAGCACGTCGGGTTCCTATGGCTACACCTTC
.	TRBD1	TRBJ1-5	TRBV28	CASSSDRGDQPQHF	TGTGCCAGCAGTTCGGACAGGGGCGATCAGCCCCAGCATTTT
.	.	TRBJ1-1	TRBV27	CASRKRGIYTEAFF	TGTGCCAGCAGGAAGAGGGGGATATACACTGAAGCTTTCTTT